One sample yielded the 19 T cell receptor beta chains listed below, sequenced in a study of blood T cell repertoires in COVID-19. TCRdb keeps only in-frame clones here, not all; method: immunoSEQ multiplex PCR. The sample holds roughly 150,000 clones; 75% to 85% are singletons and the top ten take nearly 3.5%. The material sequenced was PBMCs or T cells enriched from blood (not recorded which). The receptors were sampled from a woman aged 55-69 years who had recovered from COVID-19.

The rearrangement uses TRBV30 and TRBJ1-6, with 8 bases matching TRBD1. V lost 4 bases to trimming and J lost 1 base; unmatched junction nucleotides: 9. This CDR3 spans 17 amino acids. CDR1 and CDR2 from the germline V gene are GTSNPN and SVGIG (reference sequence). In DNA, the CDR3 is TGTGCCTGGACTAGGACAGGGTATGGTTCCTATAATTCACCCCTCCACTTT. Encoded protein: CAWTRTGYGSYNSPLHF. Variable domain in full (rest from reference TRBV30 and TRBJ1-6): SQTIHQWPATLVQPVGSPLSLECTVEGTSNPNLYWYRQAAGRGLQLLFYSVGIGQISSEVPQNLSASRPQDRQFILSSKKLLLSDSGFYLCAWTRTGYGSYNSPLHFGNGTRLTVT.

V usage is TRBV3-1 (or the pseudogene TRBV3-2) and J usage is TRBJ1-1, with 7 bases aligning to TRBD1. The V gene end was trimmed by 4 bases and the J gene end by 4 bases; junction bases not matched to a gene: 6. This CDR3 has 14 amino acids. Per the germline V gene, CDR1 is LGHDT and CDR2 is YNNKEL (reference sequence). The CDR3 here is CASSLLQGSTEAFF. The CDR3 nucleotides read TGTGCCAGCAGCCTTCTACAGGGGTCCACTGAAGCTTTCTTT.

The chain links TRBV5-1 to TRBJ2-6, with 8 bases aligning to TRBD1. J was trimmed by 2 bases and V by 3 bases; bases with no gene match: 4. This CDR3 spans 16 amino acids. Per germline, CDR1 SGHRS and CDR2 YFSETQ. Here the CDR3 reads CASSSDRETGANVLTF. DNA for the CDR3: TGCGCCAGCAGCTCGGACAGGGAGACTGGGGCCAACGTCCTGACTTTC.

Comment on this clone: This sample includes further DNA sequences coding for the same CDR3. V usage is TRBV12-3 or TRBV12-4 and J usage is TRBJ1-2, with D possibly being TRBD1 (6 bases). This CDR3 comprises 13 residues. The germline V and J ends were trimmed by 3 bases and 2 bases, with 7 bases remaining between them. DNA of the CDR3: TGTGCCAGCAGTTTGGGACAAAACTATGGCTACACCTTC. It is translated as CASSLGQNYGYTF.

The V and J genes are TRBV11-2 and TRBJ2-2; 8 bases are shared with TRBD2. Germline CDR1 and CDR2: SGHAT and FQNNGV. The CDR3 is 16 amino acids. Trimming cost V 5 bases and J 13 bases; bases outside gene matches: 18. This chain's CDR3 is CASSPGVYSGEIGLFF. The CDR3 nucleotides are TGTGCCAGCAGCCCAGGTGTTTATAGCGGGGAGATAGGGCTGTTTTTT.

The chain is built from TRBV5-1 and TRBJ2-1; 7 nucleotides line up with TRBD2. CDR3 length: 13 residues. Trimming removed 1 base from V and 5 bases from J; junction bases left unmatched: 0. The V gene's germline CDR1 is SGHRS and CDR2 YFSETQ. The DNA for the CDR3 is TGCGCCAGCAGCTTGAGCGGGGACAATGAGCAGTTCTTC. It specifies CASSLSGDNEQFF.

The rearrangement links TRBV30 to TRBJ1-6; 7 bases map to TRBD1. The CDR3 is 14 residues long. Germline CDR1 and CDR2: GTSNPN and SVGIG (reference sequence). The trim removed 1 base at V and 8 bases at J, leaving 5 bases unmatched. CDR3 coding DNA: TGTGCCTGGAGTGAGCGCAGGGGGTATTCACCCCTCCACTTT. Protein sequence: CAWSERRGYSPLHF. Full variable domain (remainder filled in from reference TRBV30 and TRBJ1-6): SQTIHQWPATLVQPVGSPLSLECTVEGTSNPNLYWYRQAAGRGLQLLFYSVGIGQISSEVPQNLSASRPQDRQFILSSKKLLLSDSGFYLCAWSERRGYSPLHFGNGTRLTVT.

The rearrangement joins TRBV2 to TRBJ2-7; a weak D match, TRBD1 (6 bases). Germline V gene data show CDR1 as SNHLY and CDR2 as FYNNEI. CDR3 length: 11 residues. V gave up 8 bases and J gave up 3 bases, with 8 bases separating them. This CDR3 reads CASETGYEQYF. In nucleotides, the CDR3 is TGTGCCAGCGAGACAGGCTACGAGCAGTACTTC.

The chain employs TRBV5-1 and TRBJ2-7; the D gene is possibly TRBD1 (5 bases). The CDR3 is 14 amino acids. Between the trimmed V and J ends, which lost 0 bases and 5 bases, there was a span of 12 bases. Germline loops: CDR1 SGHRS, CDR2 YFSETQ. The CDR3 DNA sequence: TGCGCCAGCAGCTTGGAAGGGGTTCGAGACGAGCAGTACTTC. Its protein product is CASSLEGVRDEQYF.

Note on this clone: The junction shows a germline mismatch at one end, possibly a read error. V is TRBV30 and J is TRBJ2-3; 13 bases fit TRBD2. The CDR3 covers 16 residues. Looked up from germline, CDR1 is GTSNPN and CDR2 is SVGIG (reference sequence). The chain's CDR3 is CAWSLTSGGSRDTQYF. The CDR3 DNA follows: TGTGCCTGGAGTCTGACTAGCGGGGGGAGCAGAGATACGCAGTATTTT.

In DNA, the CDR3 is TGTGCCAGCAGGTATGGGACAGGGACGAACACCGGGGAGCTGTTTTTT. Translation gives CASRYGTGTNTGELFF. J is TRBJ2-2 and V is TRBV7-9; 9 nucleotides line up with TRBD1. Germline V gene data show CDR1 as SEHNR and CDR2 as FQNEAQ (reference sequence). V shed 6 bases, J shed 0 bases, and the junction held 5 bases outside the gene matches. The length of the CDR3 is 16 residues.

This chain uses TRBV5-1 with TRBJ2-5; 9 positions agree with TRBD1. The J segment lost 5 bases and the V segment lost 3 bases, leaving 8 bases of the junction unmatched. The germline CDR1 and CDR2 sequences are SGHRS and YFSETQ. This CDR3 spans 15 amino acids. The CDR3 here is CASSSLQGAGETQYF. CDR3 sequence (DNA): TGCGCCAGCAGCTCCTTACAGGGGGCTGGGGAGACCCAGTACTTC.

The rearrangement uses TRBV3-1 (or the pseudogene TRBV3-2) and TRBJ1-2, with no clear D. Trimming removed 3 bases from V and 0 bases from J, with 5 bases in between. Germline V gene sequence: CDR1 LGHDT, CDR2 YNNKEL (reference sequence). This CDR3 contains 13 residues. In DNA, the CDR3 is TGTGCCAGCAGCCAGTTCGCTAACTATGGCTACACCTTC. Residues: CASSQFANYGYTF.

This clone was found a few times. This chain uses TRBV9 with TRBJ2-3, with 9 bases identical to TRBD2. The germline V gene has CDR1 SGDLS and CDR2 YYNGEE. Germline trimming cut 0 bases from V and 5 bases from J; bases unmatched to any gene: 1. This CDR3 is 14 amino acids long. The CDR3 bases are TGTGCCAGCAGCGTAGGTAGCGGGGGAGATACGCAGTATTTT. It translates to CASSVGSGGDTQYF. Full variable domain (rest looked up from reference TRBV9 and TRBJ2-3): DSGVTQTPKHLITATGQRVTLRCSPRSGDLSVYWYQQSLDQGLQFLIQYYNGEERAKGNILERFSAQQFPDLHSELNLSSLELGDSALYFCASSVGSGGDTQYFGPGTRLTVL.

The chain employs TRBV2 and TRBJ2-7, with D perhaps TRBD2 (6 bases). In germline, CDR1 is SNHLY, CDR2 FYNNEI. The CDR3 spans 15 residues. V was cut by 3 bases and J by 0 bases, with 12 bases left in between. The CDR3 reads CASSDWGDSSYEQYF. The CDR3 region has the DNA TGTGCCAGCAGTGATTGGGGGGACTCCTCCTACGAGCAGTACTTC.

The chain has TRBV21-1 and TRBJ1-1; TRBD1, as called in the table, went unchecked against the DNA. TRBV21-1 is a known pseudogene. The CDR3 is made up of 16 amino acids. CDR3 region: CASSKGGQGRDTEAFF. DNA of the CDR3: TGTGCCAGCAGCAAAGGCGGACAGGGACGGGACACTGAAGCTTTCTTT.

The rearrangement joins TRBV27 to TRBJ2-7; 7 bases map to TRBD1. The germline V gene encodes CDR1 MNHEY and CDR2 SMNVEV (reference sequence). The ends lost 4 bases at V and 0 bases at J; junction bases unmatched: 9. The CDR3 spans 16 residues. CDR3 in DNA: TGTGCCAGCAGTTATCTCGGGACAGTCGACTCCTACGAGCAGTACTTC. Amino acids: CASSYLGTVDSYEQYF.

The chain links TRBV7-3 to TRBJ2-2, with 9 positions matching TRBD1. This CDR3 region has 15 residues. V was pared by 5 bases and J by 6 bases, with 7 bases of the junction left unmatched. The germline gives CDR1 SGHTA, CDR2 FQGTGA. This chain's CDR3 is CASSSTTGGSGELFF. The CDR3 DNA sequence: TGTGCCAGCAGCAGCACAACAGGGGGCTCCGGGGAGCTGTTTTTT. Full variable domain (missing parts from reference TRBV7-3 and TRBJ2-2): GAGVSQTPSNKVTEKGKYVELRCDPISGHTALYWYRQSLGQGPEFLIYFQGTGAADDSGLPNDRFFAVRPEGSVSTLKIQRTERGDSAVYLCASSSTTGGSGELFFGEGSRLTVL.

The chain couples TRBV7-9 to TRBJ1-1, with unresolved D. CDR1 is SEHNR, CDR2 FQNEAQ, per germline (reference sequence). The V end was cut by 10 bases, the J end by 0 bases, with 18 bases between. The CDR3 consists of 15 residues. The CDR3 nucleotides read TGTGCCACCTCACTAGCGGACGGACTGAACACTGAAGCTTTCTTT. As protein: CATSLADGLNTEAFF.